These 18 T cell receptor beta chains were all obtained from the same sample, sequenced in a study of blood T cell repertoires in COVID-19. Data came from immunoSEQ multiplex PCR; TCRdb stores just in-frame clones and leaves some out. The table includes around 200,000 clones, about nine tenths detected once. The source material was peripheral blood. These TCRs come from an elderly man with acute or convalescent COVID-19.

CDR3 residues: CASRETILSNQPQHF. The CDR3, as DNA: TGCGCCAGTAGGGAGACCATCCTTAGCAATCAGCCCCAGCATTTT. The chain carries TRBV5-1 and TRBJ1-5; D is uncertain. Germline loops: CDR1 SGHRS, CDR2 YFSETQ. The CDR3 length is 15 residues. The V and J ends lost 8 bases and 0 bases respectively, with 15 bases between them.

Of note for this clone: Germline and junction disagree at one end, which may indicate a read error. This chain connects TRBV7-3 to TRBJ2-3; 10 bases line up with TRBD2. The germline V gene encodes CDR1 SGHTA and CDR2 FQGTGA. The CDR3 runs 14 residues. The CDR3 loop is CASRLMGLADTQYF. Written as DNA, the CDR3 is TGTGCCAGCAGGTTAATGGGACTAGCGGATACGCAGTATTTT.

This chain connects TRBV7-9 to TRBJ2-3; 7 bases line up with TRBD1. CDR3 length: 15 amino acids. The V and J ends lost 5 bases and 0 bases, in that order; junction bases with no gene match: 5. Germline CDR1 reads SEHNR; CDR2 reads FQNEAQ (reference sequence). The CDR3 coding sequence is TGTGCCAGCAGCAGGCGACAGGGTAGCACAGATACGCAGTATTTT. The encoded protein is CASSRRQGSTDTQYF.

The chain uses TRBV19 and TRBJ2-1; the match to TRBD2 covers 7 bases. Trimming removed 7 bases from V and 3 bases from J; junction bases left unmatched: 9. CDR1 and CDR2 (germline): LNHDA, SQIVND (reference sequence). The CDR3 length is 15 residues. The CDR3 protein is CASNSLADNYNEQFF. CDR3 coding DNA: TGTGCCAGTAACAGCCTAGCGGATAACTACAATGAGCAGTTCTTC.

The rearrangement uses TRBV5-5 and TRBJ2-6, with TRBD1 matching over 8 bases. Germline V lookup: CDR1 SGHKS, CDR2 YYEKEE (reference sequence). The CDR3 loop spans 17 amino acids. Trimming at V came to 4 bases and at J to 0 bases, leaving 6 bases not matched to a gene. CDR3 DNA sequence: TGTGCCAGCAGCCTGGACAGGGTTAACTCTGGGGCCAACGTCCTGACTTTC. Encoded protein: CASSLDRVNSGANVLTF.

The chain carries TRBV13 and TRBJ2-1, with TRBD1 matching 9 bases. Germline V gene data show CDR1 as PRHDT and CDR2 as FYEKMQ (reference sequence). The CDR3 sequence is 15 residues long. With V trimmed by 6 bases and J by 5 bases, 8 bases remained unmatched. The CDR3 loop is CASSFRDRVNNEQFF. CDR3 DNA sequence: TGTGCCAGCAGTTTCCGGGACAGGGTGAACAATGAGCAGTTCTTC.

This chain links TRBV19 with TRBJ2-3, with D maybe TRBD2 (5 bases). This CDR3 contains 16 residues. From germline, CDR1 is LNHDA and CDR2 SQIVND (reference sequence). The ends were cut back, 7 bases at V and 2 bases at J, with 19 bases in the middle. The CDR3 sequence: CASTPTGLASTDTQYF. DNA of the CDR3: TGTGCCAGTACCCCAACCGGGCTAGCCTCCACAGATACGCAGTATTTT.

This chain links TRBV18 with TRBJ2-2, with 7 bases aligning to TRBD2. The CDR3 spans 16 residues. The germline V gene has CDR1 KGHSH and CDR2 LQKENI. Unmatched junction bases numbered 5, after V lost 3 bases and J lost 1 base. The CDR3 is CASSPSLAVNTGELFF. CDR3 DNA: TGTGCCAGCTCACCCTCTCTAGCGGTGAACACCGGGGAGCTGTTTTTT.

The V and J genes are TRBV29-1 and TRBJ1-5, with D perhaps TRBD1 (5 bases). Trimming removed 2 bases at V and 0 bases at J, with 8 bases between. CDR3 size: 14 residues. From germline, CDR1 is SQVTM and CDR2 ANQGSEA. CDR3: CSVETGSSNQPQHF. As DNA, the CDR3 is TGCAGCGTTGAAACAGGCAGTAGCAATCAGCCCCAGCATTTT.

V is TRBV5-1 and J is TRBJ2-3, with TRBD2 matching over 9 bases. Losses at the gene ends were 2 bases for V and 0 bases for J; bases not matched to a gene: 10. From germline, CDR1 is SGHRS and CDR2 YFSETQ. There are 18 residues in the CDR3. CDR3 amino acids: CASSLQPGLAGSTDTQYF. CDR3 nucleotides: TGCGCCAGCAGCTTACAACCTGGGCTAGCGGGAAGCACAGATACGCAGTATTTT.

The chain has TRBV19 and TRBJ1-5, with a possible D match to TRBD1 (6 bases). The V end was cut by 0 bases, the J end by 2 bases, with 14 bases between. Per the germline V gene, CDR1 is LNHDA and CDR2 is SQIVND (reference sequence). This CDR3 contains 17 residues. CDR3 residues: CASSIESTGFGNQPQHF. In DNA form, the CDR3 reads TGTGCCAGTAGTATAGAATCGACAGGTTTTGGCAATCAGCCCCAGCATTTT.

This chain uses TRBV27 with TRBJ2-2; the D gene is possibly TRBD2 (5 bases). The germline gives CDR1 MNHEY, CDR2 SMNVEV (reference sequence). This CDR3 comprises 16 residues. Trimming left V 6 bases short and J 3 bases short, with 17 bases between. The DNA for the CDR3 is TGTGCCAGCAGGCTACGTGTACTAGTTCACACCGGGGAGCTGTTTTTT. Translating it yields CASRLRVLVHTGELFF.

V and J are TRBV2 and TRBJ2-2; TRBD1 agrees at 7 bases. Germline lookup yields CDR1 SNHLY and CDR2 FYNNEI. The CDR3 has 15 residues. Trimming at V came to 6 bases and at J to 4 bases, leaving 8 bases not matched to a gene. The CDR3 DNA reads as TGTGCCAGCAGGCTACAGGGGTCCCGCACCGGGGAGCTGTTTTTT. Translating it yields CASRLQGSRTGELFF. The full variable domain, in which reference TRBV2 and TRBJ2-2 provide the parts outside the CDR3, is EPEVTQTPSHQVTQMGQEVILRCVPISNHLYFYWYRQILGQKVEFLVSFYNNEISEKSEIFDDQFSVERPDGSNFTLKIRSTKLEDSAMYFCASRLQGSRTGELFFGEGSRLTVL.

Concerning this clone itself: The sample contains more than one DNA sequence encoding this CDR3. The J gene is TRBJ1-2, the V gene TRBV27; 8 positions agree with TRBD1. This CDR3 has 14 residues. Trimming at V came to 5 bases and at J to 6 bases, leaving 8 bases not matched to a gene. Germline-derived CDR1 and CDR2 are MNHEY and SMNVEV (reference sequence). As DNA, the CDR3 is TGTGCCAGCAGTCTCCGGGACAGGTCTCATGGCTACACCTTC. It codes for CASSLRDRSHGYTF.

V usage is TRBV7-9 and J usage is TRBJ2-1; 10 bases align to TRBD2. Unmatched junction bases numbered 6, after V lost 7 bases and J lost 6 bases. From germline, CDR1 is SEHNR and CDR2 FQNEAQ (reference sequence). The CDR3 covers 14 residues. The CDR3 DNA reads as TGTGCCAGCACCCGACTAGCGGGCCTCAATGAGCAGTTCTTC. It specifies CASTRLAGLNEQFF.

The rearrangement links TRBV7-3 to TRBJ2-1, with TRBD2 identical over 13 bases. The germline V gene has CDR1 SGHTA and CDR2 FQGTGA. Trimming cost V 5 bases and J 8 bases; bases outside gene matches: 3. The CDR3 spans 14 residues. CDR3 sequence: CASSRTSGSDEQFF. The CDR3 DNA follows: TGTGCCAGCAGCCGGACTAGCGGGAGCGATGAGCAGTTCTTC. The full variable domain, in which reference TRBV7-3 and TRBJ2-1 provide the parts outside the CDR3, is GAGVSQTPSNKVTEKGKYVELRCDPISGHTALYWYRQSLGQGPEFLIYFQGTGAADDSGLPNDRFFAVRPEGSVSTLKIQRTERGDSAVYLCASSRTSGSDEQFFGPGTRLTVL.

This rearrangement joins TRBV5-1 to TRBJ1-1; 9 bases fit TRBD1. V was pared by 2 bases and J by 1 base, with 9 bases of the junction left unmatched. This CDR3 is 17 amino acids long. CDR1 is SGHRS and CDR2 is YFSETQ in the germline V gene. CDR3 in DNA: TGCGCCAGCAGCTTTCCCCAACAGGGGGCGTCGAACACTGAAGCTTTCTTT. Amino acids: CASSFPQQGASNTEAFF.

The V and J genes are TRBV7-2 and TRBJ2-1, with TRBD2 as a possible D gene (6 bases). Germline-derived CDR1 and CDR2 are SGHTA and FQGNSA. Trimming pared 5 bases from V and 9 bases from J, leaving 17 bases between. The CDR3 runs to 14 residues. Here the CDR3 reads CASSGSGVRSEQFF. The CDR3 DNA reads TGTGCCAGCAGCGGTAGCGGAGTCCGAAGTGAGCAGTTCTTC.